Presented here are 3 T cell receptor beta chains from one specimen sequenced in a study of blood T cells in healthy people across ages. A sample-barcoded 5' primer and a J-beta primer mix were used in a second PCR of roughly 7 to 12 cycles. Each CDR3 protein gets one entry after TCRdb re-called the 5' RACE reads with MiXCR. The sample holds about 800,000 distinct CDR3 sequences, 58% seen once. Sequencing was done on a sample of blood. The origin of the receptors is a man between 25 and 39 years old in good health.

The gene calls are TRBV11-3 and TRBJ2-5, with 8 bases aligning to TRBD2. The J call is doubtful: the DNA matches TRBJ2-7 better. The CDR3 spans 15 residues. Germline CDR1 and CDR2: SGHNT and YENEEA. The CDR3, as DNA: TGTGCCAGCAGCTTCGGGCCAGCGGGAGAGTACGAGCAGTACTTC. Translating gives CASSFGPAGEYEQYF.

The chain couples TRBV27 to TRBJ2-4; 9 nucleotides agree with TRBD1. After removal of 7 bases from V and 7 bases from J, the junction contained 11 bases not matched to a gene. This CDR3 has 15 amino acids. Germline CDR1 MNHEY, CDR2 SMNVEV (reference sequence). This chain's CDR3 is CASTSLGTGMNIQYF. CDR3 DNA: TGTGCCAGCACTTCTTTAGGGACAGGGATGAACATTCAGTACTTC.

The chain combines TRBV21-1 with TRBJ2-7; the table's D call of TRBD1 was not tested on the DNA. TRBV21-1 counts as a pseudogene. This CDR3 contains 17 residues. CDR3 DNA sequence: TGTGCCAGCCAAAAAAAAGGGGGACACCTACTTACCTACGAGCAGTACTTC. This codes for CASQKKGGHLLTYEQYF.